The T cell receptor beta chain described here comes from a study of cytotoxic CD8 clonotypes in ibrutinib-treated CLL. The germline V and J ends were trimmed by 0 bases and 9 bases, with 9 bases remaining between them. CDR1 is LNHDA, CDR2 SQIVND, per germline (reference sequence). CDR3 length: 13 amino acids. Here immunoSEQ multiplex PCR was the method, and the copy in TCRdb shows in-frame clones only, minus some. The data show around 77,000 clones, 75% to 85% seen once. V usage is TRBV19 and J usage is TRBJ2-4; D is possibly TRBD1 (5 bases). The source was PBMCs, collected at disease progression, from a patient treated with ibrutinib. The origin of this receptor is a human donor with chronic lymphocytic leukemia. This CDR3 is CASSIEQGIIQYF. The DNA for the CDR3 is TGTGCCAGTAGTATAGAGCAGGGAATCATTCAGTACTTC.